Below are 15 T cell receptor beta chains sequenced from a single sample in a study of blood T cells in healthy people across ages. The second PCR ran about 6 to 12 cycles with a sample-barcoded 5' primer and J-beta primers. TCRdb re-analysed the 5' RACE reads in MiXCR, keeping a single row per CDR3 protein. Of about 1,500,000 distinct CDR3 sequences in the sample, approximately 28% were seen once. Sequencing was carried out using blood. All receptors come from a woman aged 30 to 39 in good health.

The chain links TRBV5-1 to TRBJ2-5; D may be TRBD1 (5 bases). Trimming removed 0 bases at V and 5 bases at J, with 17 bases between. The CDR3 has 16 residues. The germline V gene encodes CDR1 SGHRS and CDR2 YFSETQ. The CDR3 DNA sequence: TGCGCCAGCAGCTTGGCGGGTATAGGGGCAATGGAGACCCAGTACTTC. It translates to CASSLAGIGAMETQYF.

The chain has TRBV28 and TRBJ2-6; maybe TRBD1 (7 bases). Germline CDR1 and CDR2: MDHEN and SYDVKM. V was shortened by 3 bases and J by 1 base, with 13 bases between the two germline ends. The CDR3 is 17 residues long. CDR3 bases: TGTGCCAGCAGTTTTCTTGCAGGGGGGTCTGGGGCCAACGTCCTGACTTTC. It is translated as CASSFLAGGSGANVLTF.

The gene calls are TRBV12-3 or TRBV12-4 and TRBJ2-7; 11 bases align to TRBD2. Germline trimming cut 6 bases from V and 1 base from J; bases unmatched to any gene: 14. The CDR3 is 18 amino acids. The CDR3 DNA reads TGTGCCAGCAGCCGAAGGGGGCTAGCGGGGGGACGATCCTACGAGCAGTACTTC. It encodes CASSRRGLAGGRSYEQYF.

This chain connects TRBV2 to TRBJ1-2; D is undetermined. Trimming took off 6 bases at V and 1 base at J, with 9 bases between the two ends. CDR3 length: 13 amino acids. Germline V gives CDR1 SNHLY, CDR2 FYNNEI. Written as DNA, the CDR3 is TGTGCCAGCAGAGGGAACATTAACTATGGCTACACCTTC. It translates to CASRGNINYGYTF.

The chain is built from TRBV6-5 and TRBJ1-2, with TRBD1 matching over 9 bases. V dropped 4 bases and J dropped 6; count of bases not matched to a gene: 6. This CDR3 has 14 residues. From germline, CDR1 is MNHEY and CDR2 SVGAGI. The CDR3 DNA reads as TGTGCCAGCAGTTCCTACAGGGGGCTGGATGGCTACACCTTC. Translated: CASSSYRGLDGYTF.

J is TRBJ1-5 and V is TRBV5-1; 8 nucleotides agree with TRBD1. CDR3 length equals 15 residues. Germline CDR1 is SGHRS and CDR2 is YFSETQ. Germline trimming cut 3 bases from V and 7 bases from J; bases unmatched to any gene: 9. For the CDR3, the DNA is TGCGCCAGCAGCTACGGGGACAGGCCCGGGCAGCCCCAGCATTTT. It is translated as CASSYGDRPGQPQHF.

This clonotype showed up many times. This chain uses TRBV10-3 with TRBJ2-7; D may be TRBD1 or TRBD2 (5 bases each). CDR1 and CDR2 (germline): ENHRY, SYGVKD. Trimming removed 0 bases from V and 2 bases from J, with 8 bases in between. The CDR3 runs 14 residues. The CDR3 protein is CAISESGETYEQYF. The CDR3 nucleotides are TGTGCCATCAGTGAGTCGGGGGAGACCTACGAGCAGTACTTC.

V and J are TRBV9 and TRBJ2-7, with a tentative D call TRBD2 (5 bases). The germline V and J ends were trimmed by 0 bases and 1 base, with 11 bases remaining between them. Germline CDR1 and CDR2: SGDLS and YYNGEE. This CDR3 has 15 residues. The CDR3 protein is CASSVVSEPSYEQYF. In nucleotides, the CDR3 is TGTGCCAGCAGCGTAGTTAGCGAACCTTCCTACGAGCAGTACTTC.

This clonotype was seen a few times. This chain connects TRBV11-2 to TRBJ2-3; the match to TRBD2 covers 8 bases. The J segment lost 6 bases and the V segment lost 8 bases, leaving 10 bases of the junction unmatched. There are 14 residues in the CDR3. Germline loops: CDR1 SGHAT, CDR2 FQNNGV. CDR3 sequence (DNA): TGTGCCAGCTTCGGGGGGGCGGTGGGTGATACGCAGTATTTT. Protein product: CASFGGAVGDTQYF. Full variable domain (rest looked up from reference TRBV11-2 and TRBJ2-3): EAGVAQSPRYKIIEKRQSVAFWCNPISGHATLYWYQQILGQGPKLLIQFQNNGVVDDSQLPKDRFSAERLKGVDSTLKIQPAKLEDSAVYLCASFGGAVGDTQYFGPGTRLTVL.

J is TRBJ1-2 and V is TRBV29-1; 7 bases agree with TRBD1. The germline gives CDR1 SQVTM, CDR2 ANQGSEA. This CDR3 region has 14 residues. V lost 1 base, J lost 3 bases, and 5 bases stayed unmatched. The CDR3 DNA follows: TGCAGCGTTGAAGTCAGCAGGGGGGACTATGGCTACACCTTC. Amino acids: CSVEVSRGDYGYTF.

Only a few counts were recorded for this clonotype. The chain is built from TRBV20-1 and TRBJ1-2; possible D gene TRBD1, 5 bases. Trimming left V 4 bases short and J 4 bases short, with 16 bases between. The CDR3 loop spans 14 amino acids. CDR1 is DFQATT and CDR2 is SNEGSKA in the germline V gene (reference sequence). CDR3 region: CSATTKGDPYGYTF. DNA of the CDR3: TGCAGTGCTACAACAAAAGGGGACCCCTATGGCTACACCTTC.

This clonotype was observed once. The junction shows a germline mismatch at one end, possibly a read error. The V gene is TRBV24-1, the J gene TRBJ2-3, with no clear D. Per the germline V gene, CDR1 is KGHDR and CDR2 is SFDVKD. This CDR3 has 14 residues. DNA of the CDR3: TGTGTCACCAGTGCTCGTACTAGCACAGATACGCAGTATTTT. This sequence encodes CVTSARTSTDTQYF.

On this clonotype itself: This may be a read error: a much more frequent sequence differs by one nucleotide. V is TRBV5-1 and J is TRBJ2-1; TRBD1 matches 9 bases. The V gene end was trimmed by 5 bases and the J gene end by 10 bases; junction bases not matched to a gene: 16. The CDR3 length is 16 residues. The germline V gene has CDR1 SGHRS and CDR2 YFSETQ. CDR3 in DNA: TGCGCCAGCAGGCTCCGGGACAGGGAGAACCTCTACGAGCAGTTCTTC. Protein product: CASRLRDRENLYEQFF. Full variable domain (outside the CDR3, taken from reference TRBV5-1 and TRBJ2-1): KAGVTQTPRYLIKTRGQQVTLSCSPISGHRSVSWYQQTPGQGLQFLFEYFSETQRNKGNFPGRFSGRQFSNSRSEMNVSTLELGDSALYLCASRLRDRENLYEQFFGPGTRLTVL.

CDR3 in DNA: TGTGCCAGCAGCTTAGGTCCAGCGGGGGAGGCAGATACGCAGTATTTT. Protein product: CASSLGPAGEADTQYF. The chain links TRBV11-2 to TRBJ2-3; 8 bases are a match to TRBD2. V trimming: 1 base; J trimming: 4 bases; junction bases outside the gene matches: 7. CDR1 is SGHAT, CDR2 FQNNGV, per germline. CDR3 size: 16 residues.

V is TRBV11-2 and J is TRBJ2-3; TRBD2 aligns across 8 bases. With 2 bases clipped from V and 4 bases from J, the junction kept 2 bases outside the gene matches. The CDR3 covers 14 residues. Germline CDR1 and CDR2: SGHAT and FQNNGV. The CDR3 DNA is TGTGCCAGCAGCTTATCAGCGGGAGCAGATACGCAGTATTTT. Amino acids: CASSLSAGADTQYF.